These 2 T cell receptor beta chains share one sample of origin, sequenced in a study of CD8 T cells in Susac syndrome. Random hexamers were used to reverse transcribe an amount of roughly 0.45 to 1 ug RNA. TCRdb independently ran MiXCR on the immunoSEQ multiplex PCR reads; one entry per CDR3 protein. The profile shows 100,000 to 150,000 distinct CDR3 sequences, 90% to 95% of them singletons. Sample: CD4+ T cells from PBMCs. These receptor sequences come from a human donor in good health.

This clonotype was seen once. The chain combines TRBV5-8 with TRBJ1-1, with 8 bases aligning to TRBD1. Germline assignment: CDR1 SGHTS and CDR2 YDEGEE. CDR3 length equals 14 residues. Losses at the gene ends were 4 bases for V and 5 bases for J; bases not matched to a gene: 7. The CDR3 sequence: CASSLGRGRTEAFF. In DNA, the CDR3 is TGTGCCAGCAGCCTTGGCAGGGGGCGAACTGAAGCTTTCTTT.

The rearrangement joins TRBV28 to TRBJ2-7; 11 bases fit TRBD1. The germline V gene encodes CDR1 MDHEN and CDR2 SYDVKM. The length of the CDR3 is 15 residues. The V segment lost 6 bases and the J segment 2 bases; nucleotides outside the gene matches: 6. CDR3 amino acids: CASRWTGGNTYEQYF. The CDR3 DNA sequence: TGTGCCAGCAGGTGGACAGGGGGCAACACCTACGAGCAGTACTTC. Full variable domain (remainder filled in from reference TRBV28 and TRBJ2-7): DVKVTQSSRYLVKRTGEKVFLECVQDMDHENMFWYRQDPGLGLRLIYFSYDVKMKEKGDIPEGYSVSREKKERFSLILESASTNQTSMYLCASRWTGGNTYEQYFGPGTRLTVT.